This entry lists 18 T cell receptor beta chains sequenced from one sample in a study of blood T cell repertoires in COVID-19. The repertoire was sequenced with immunoSEQ multiplex PCR; TCRdb's copy has only in-frame clones and lacks some. The data contain some 210,000 clones, just over 90% of them singletons. The sequenced material came from peripheral blood. The source is a man in his thirties or forties with acute or convalescent COVID-19.

The rearrangement joins TRBV5-1 to TRBJ1-1, with D perhaps matching TRBD1 (6 bases). CDR3 size: 16 residues. Germline V gene sequence: CDR1 SGHRS, CDR2 YFSETQ. The germline V and J ends were trimmed by 0 bases and 2 bases, with 14 bases remaining between them. The CDR3 DNA reads TGCGCCAGCAGCTTGGGTCGGGGGGCCGTTAACACTGAAGCTTTCTTT. It yields the protein CASSLGRGAVNTEAFF.

CDR3 DNA: TGTGCCAGCAGCCAAGTAGGAGGGACCTACGAGCAGTACTTC. It codes for CASSQVGGTYEQYF. The genes are TRBV3-1 (or the pseudogene TRBV3-2) and TRBJ2-7; possible D gene TRBD2, 6 bases. Germline CDR1 is LGHDT and CDR2 is YNNKEL (reference sequence). Trimming shortened V by 1 base and J by 2 bases, and 9 bases separated the two germline ends. The length of the CDR3 is 14 residues.

The chain joins TRBV11-1 to TRBJ2-1; 10 nucleotides line up with TRBD1. Germline V lookup: CDR1 SGHAT, CDR2 FQDESV (reference sequence). V lost 4 bases, J lost 4 bases, and 7 bases stayed unmatched. This CDR3 region has 16 residues. CDR3 nucleotides: TGTGCCAGCAGCTCCGGACAGGGGGACATATACAATGAGCAGTTCTTC. Encoded protein: CASSSGQGDIYNEQFF.

The chain carries TRBV5-1 and TRBJ2-3, with 11 positions matching TRBD2. V shed 3 bases, J shed 0 bases, and the junction held 12 bases outside the gene matches. The CDR3 length is 19 residues. Germline CDR1 and CDR2: SGHRS and YFSETQ. The CDR3 bases are TGCGCCAGCAGCTCGGCCGGGACTAGCGGTGTTACTAGCACAGATACGCAGTATTTT. This codes for CASSSAGTSGVTSTDTQYF.

The gene calls are TRBV3-1 (or the pseudogene TRBV3-2) and TRBJ2-3; 12 nucleotides agree with TRBD2. In germline, CDR1 is LGHDT, CDR2 YNNKEL (reference sequence). The J segment lost 10 bases and the V segment lost 3 bases, leaving 8 bases of the junction unmatched. The length of the CDR3 is 15 residues. The CDR3 spells CASSQAGLAGSAQYF. CDR3 sequence (DNA): TGTGCCAGCAGCCAGGCTGGACTAGCGGGATCGGCGCAGTATTTT.

In this sample, this clone turned up once. The chain is built from TRBV7-3 and TRBJ1-1, with 10 nucleotides matching TRBD1. CDR1 is SGHTA and CDR2 is FQGTGA in the germline V gene. This CDR3 spans 15 amino acids. The trim removed 0 bases at V and 3 bases at J, leaving 1 base unmatched. Here the CDR3 DNA reads TGTGCCAGCAGCTTAACGGGACAGGGGTACACTGAAGCTTTCTTT. Encoded protein: CASSLTGQGYTEAFF.

The chain recombines TRBV29-1 with TRBJ2-3; TRBD2 might be the D (6 bases). The CDR3 loop spans 13 amino acids. Per germline, CDR1 SQVTM and CDR2 ANQGSEA. The ends were cut back, 4 bases at V and 9 bases at J, with 17 bases in the middle. Here the CDR3 reads CSVGLGLEDTQYF. In DNA, the CDR3 is TGCAGCGTTGGACTAGGATTAGAGGACACGCAGTATTTT.

The V gene is TRBV28, the J gene TRBJ2-7, with a tentative D call TRBD2 (7 bases). Germline CDR1 is MDHEN and CDR2 is SYDVKM. Trimming cost V 3 bases and J 0 bases, with 18 bases left between them. The CDR3 is 17 amino acids. CDR3 bases: TGTGCCAGCAGTTTCATTACGGGGGGCAGGGGCTCCTACGAGCAGTACTTC. Its protein product is CASSFITGGRGSYEQYF.

The chain recombines TRBV5-1 with TRBJ2-1; TRBD2 might be the D (5 bases). Trimming pared 1 base from V and 2 bases from J, leaving 10 bases between. This CDR3 contains 15 residues. Germline CDR1 is SGHRS and CDR2 is YFSETQ. In nucleotides, the CDR3 is TGCGCCAGCAGCTTGAGCGCGGGCCCCTACAATGAGCAGTTCTTC. Translating it yields CASSLSAGPYNEQFF.

This chain links TRBV7-3 with TRBJ2-7; D may be TRBD1 (6 bases). Deletions cut 1 base from V and 0 bases from J, with 10 bases between. The germline V gene has CDR1 SGHTA and CDR2 FQGTGA. The CDR3 has 15 residues. CDR3 sequence: CASSLKGESSYEQYF. The CDR3 DNA follows: TGTGCCAGCAGCTTAAAGGGGGAGAGCTCCTACGAGCAGTACTTC.

This clone was detected only a few times. V is TRBV5-6 and J is TRBJ2-3; 8 bases fit TRBD1. The J segment lost 0 bases and the V segment lost 1 base, leaving 4 bases of the junction unmatched. The CDR3 is made up of 16 amino acids. Germline loops: CDR1 SGHDT, CDR2 YYEEEE. The chain's CDR3 is CASSLSGGYSTDTQYF. The DNA for the CDR3 is TGTGCCAGCAGCTTGTCAGGGGGCTATAGCACAGATACGCAGTATTTT.

The gene calls are TRBV7-2 and TRBJ2-7; maybe TRBD1 (6 bases). The CDR3 totals 14 residues. The V and J ends lost 5 bases and 3 bases respectively, with 14 bases between them. CDR1 SGHTA and CDR2 FQGNSA come from the germline V gene. The CDR3 DNA follows: TGTGCCAGCAGCCATTATACAGGGTTCTACGAGCAGTACTTC. Amino acid sequence: CASSHYTGFYEQYF.

This chain connects TRBV15 to TRBJ1-2; D might be TRBD1 (6 bases). Trimming cost V 2 bases and J 6 bases, with 19 bases left between them. The CDR3 extends over 16 amino acids. CDR1 is LNHNV and CDR2 is YYDKDF in the germline V gene (reference sequence). The CDR3 sequence: CATSRSPGVWVDGYTF. CDR3 nucleotide sequence: TGTGCCACCAGCAGATCCCCAGGGGTCTGGGTGGATGGCTACACCTTC.

This sequence joins TRBV4-2 and TRBJ1-4; the D gene is possibly TRBD1 (5 bases). Per the germline V gene, CDR1 is LGHNA and CDR2 is YNFKEQ. Trimming removed 0 bases at V and 7 bases at J, with 18 bases between. The CDR3 is made up of 17 amino acids. The CDR3 sequence is CASSQDTGFSLGEKLFF. The CDR3 nucleotides read TGTGCCAGCAGCCAAGATACAGGTTTTTCACTTGGTGAAAAACTGTTTTTT.

V usage is TRBV30 and J usage is TRBJ1-1; 7 nucleotides line up with TRBD1. The CDR3 covers 13 residues. After removal of 4 bases from V and 4 bases from J, the junction contained 6 bases not matched to a gene. Germline V gene sequence: CDR1 GTSNPN, CDR2 SVGIG (reference sequence). DNA of the CDR3: TGTGCCTGGACAGGGGGTTATGCCACTGAAGCTTTCTTT. This sequence encodes CAWTGGYATEAFF.

The V and J genes are TRBV5-5 and TRBJ2-5, with TRBD2 matching 7 bases. The V and J ends lost 0 bases and 1 base, in that order; junction bases with no gene match: 0. The CDR3 consists of 14 residues. Germline CDR1 and CDR2: SGHKS and YYEKEE (reference sequence). Here the CDR3 DNA reads TGTGCCAGCAGCTTGGCTAGCGGCCAAGAGACCCAGTACTTC. Its protein is CASSLASGQETQYF.

CDR3 region: CASSPPGLAGYNEQFF. The CDR3 DNA reads as TGTGCCAGCAGCCCGCCGGGACTAGCGGGATACAATGAGCAGTTCTTC. V gene TRBV16 combines with J gene TRBJ2-1; 13 nucleotides match TRBD2. The CDR3 has 16 amino acids. Germline V gives CDR1 KGHSY, CDR2 FQNENV. V dropped 4 bases and J dropped 4; count of bases not matched to a gene: 4.

The chain employs TRBV27 and TRBJ2-1, with D possibly TRBD2 on 7 matching bases. Trimming cost V 6 bases and J 8 bases, with 20 bases left between them. Looked up from germline, CDR1 is MNHEY and CDR2 is SMNVEV (reference sequence). The CDR3 has 15 residues. CDR3 sequence (DNA): TGTGCCAGCAGACTGGGGGGGACACTACGGGATGAGCAGTTCTTC. Translating it yields CASRLGGTLRDEQFF.